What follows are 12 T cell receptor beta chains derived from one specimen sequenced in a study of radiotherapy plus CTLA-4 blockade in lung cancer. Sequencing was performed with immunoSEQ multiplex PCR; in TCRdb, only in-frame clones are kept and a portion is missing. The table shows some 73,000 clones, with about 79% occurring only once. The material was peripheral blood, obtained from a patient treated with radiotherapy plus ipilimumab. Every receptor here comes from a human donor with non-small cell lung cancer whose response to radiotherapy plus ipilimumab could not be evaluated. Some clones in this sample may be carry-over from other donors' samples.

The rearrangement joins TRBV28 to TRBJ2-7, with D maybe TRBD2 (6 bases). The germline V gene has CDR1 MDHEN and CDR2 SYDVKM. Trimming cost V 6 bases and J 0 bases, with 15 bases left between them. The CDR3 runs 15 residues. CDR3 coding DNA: TGTGCCAGCAGGGCTCCGGGACTGAGCTCCTACGAGCAGTACTTC. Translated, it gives CASRAPGLSSYEQYF.

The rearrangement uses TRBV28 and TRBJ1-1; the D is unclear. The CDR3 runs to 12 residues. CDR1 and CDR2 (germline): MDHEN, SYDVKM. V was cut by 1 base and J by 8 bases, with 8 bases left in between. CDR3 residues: CASSLSPIEAFF. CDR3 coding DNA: TGTGCCAGCAGTTTATCCCCCATCGAAGCTTTCTTT.

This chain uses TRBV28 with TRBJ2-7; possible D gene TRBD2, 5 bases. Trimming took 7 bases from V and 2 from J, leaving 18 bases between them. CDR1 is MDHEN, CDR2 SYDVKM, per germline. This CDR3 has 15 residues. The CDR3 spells CASTTLSGNPYEQYF. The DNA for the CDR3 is TGTGCCAGCACCACCTTGTCGGGGAACCCCTACGAGCAGTACTTC.

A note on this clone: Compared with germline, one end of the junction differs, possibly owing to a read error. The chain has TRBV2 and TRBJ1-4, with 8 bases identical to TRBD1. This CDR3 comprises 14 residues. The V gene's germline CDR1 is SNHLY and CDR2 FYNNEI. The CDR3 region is CASSLGQGLEKLSF. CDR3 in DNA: TGTGCCAGCAGTTTAGGACAGGGTCTCGAAAAACTGTCTTTT.

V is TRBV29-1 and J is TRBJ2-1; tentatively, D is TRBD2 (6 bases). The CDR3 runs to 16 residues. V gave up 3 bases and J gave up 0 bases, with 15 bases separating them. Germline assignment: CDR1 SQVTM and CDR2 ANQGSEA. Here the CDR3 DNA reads TGCAGCGTTGAGGCGAGGGACTCTCCCTCCTACAATGAGCAGTTCTTC. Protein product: CSVEARDSPSYNEQFF.

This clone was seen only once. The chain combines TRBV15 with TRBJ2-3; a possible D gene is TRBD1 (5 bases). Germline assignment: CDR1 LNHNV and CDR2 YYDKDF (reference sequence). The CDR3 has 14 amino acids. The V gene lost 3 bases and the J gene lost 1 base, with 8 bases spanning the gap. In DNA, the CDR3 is TGTGCCACCAGCAGGCTGACAGGCACAGATACGCAGTATTTT. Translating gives CATSRLTGTDTQYF.

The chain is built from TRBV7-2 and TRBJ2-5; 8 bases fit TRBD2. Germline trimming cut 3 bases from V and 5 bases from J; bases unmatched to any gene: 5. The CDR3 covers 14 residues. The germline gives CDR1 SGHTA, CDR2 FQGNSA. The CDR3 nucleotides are TGTGCCAGCAGCTTCGGTCGCGGGGGGGAGACCCAGTACTTC. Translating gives CASSFGRGGETQYF.

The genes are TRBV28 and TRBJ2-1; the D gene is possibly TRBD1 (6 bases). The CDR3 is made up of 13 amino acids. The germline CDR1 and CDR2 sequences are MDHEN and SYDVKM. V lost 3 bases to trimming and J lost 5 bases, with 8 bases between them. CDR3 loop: CASSFPGDNEQFF. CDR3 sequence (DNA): TGTGCCAGCAGTTTTCCAGGGGACAATGAGCAGTTCTTC.

The CDR3 spells CASSTDGTNNSPLHF. The CDR3 coding sequence is TGTGCCAGCAGTACCGACGGGACAAATAATTCACCCCTCCACTTT. J is TRBJ1-6 and V is TRBV5-4, with a weak D call TRBD1 (6 bases). The germline V gene has CDR1 SGHNT and CDR2 YYREEE (reference sequence). The CDR3 totals 15 residues. Trimming took off 5 bases at V and 5 bases at J, with 14 bases between the two ends.

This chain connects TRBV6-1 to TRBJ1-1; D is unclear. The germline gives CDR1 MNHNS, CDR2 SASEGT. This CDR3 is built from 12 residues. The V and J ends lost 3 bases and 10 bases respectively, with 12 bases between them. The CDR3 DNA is TGTGCCAGCAGTGATCCGCCTGGGCGAGCTTTCTTT. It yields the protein CASSDPPGRAFF.

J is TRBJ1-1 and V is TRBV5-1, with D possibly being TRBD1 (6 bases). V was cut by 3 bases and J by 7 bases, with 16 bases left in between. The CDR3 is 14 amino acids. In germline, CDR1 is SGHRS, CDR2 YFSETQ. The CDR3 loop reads CASSWGGAGYEAFF. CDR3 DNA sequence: TGCGCCAGCAGCTGGGGGGGGGCGGGATATGAAGCTTTCTTT.

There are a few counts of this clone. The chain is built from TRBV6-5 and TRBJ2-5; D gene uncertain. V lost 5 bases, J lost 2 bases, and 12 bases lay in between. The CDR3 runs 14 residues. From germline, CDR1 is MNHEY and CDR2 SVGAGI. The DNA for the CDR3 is TGTGCCAGCAGTAGATCAGGTTTGCAAGAGACCCAGTACTTC. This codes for CASSRSGLQETQYF.